The clone carrying this T cell receptor beta chain is a singleton in its sample. The antigen remains unidentified. The CDR3 is 15 amino acids. V was pared by 5 bases and J by 4 bases, with 14 bases between. Germline values: CDR1 MNHEY, CDR2 SVGAGI. A single record per CDR3 protein comes from TCRdb applying MiXCR to the reads. Of roughly 800,000 distinct CDR3 sequences in the sample, around 29% were seen once. The data were taken from a study of T cell repertoires in cytomegalovirus infection. The wider study: Public TCR beta signatures marked donors with CMV infection and the matching HLA.

Whole-study findings and limits: The study found HLA-C-restricted CMV-specific TCR beta clonotypes dominating the ex vivo response.

The sequencing used cultured CD8+ T cells from PBMCs, collected from culture after CMV antigen stimulation. The clonotype was recovered from a human donor in good health (CMV status not recorded). Some clones in this sample may be carry-over from other donors' samples. V usage is TRBV6-5 and J usage is TRBJ2-2; D unclear. The CDR3 sequence: CASSPSAVLTGELFF. CDR3 DNA sequence: TGTGCCAGCAGTCCGTCGGCAGTCCTCACCGGGGAGCTGTTTTTT.